The 21 T cell receptor beta chains below all came from one sample that was sequenced in a study of blood T cells in healthy people across ages. Next came a second PCR, run for roughly 6 to 11 cycles, which used a sample-barcoded 5' primer along with a J-beta primer mix. TCRdb reprocessed the 5' RACE reads via MiXCR and lists one record per CDR3 protein. The sample lists 710,000 or so distinct CDR3 sequences; 32% were seen once. The specimen was blood. All receptors derive from a woman of 80 years or more in good health.

This clonotype was observed a single time. V and J are TRBV20-1 and TRBJ2-5, with 7 bases lining up with TRBD1. The CDR3 consists of 12 residues. The V gene end was trimmed by 5 bases and the J gene end by 2 bases; junction bases not matched to a gene: 2. The germline V gene encodes CDR1 DFQATT and CDR2 SNEGSKA (reference sequence). CDR3 sequence (DNA): TGCAGTGCTTACAGGGGACAAGAGACCCAGTACTTC. It codes for CSAYRGQETQYF.

The V call is TRBV7-8, the J call TRBJ1-1, with D unresolved. Trimming left V 1 base short and J 1 base short, with 7 bases between. This CDR3 region has 14 residues. Germline loops: CDR1 SGHVS, CDR2 FQNEAQ. The DNA of the CDR3 is TGTGCCAGCAGCTTAGGGTCAAGGAACACTGAAGCTTTCTTT. Residues: CASSLGSRNTEAFF. Full variable domain (remainder filled in from reference TRBV7-8 and TRBJ1-1): GAGVSQSPRYKVAKRGQDVALRCDPISGHVSLFWYQQALGQGPEFLTYFQNEAQLDKSGLPSDRFFAERPEGSVSTLKIQRTQQEDSAVYLCASSLGSRNTEAFFGQGTRLTVV.

This clonotype occurred many times. The chain has TRBV6-2 or TRBV6-3 and TRBJ2-3; TRBD2 agrees at 7 bases. The CDR3 covers 13 residues. In germline, CDR1 is MNHEY, CDR2 SVGEGT. The junction had 5 bases not matched to a gene; V was cut back by 5 bases and J by 6 bases. CDR3 coding DNA: TGTGCCAGCAGTCGACTAGCCCGGGATACGCAGTATTTT. Translation gives CASSRLARDTQYF.

With regard to this clonotype: Given a much more abundant clone one base away, this may be a read error. The rearrangement links TRBV20-1 to TRBJ2-7, with 9 bases aligning to TRBD2. Germline trimming cut 5 bases from V and 10 bases from J; bases unmatched to any gene: 18. The CDR3 contains 15 residues. Germline CDR1 and CDR2: DFQATT and SNEGSKA (reference sequence). This CDR3 is CSAGGASGVGGTQYF. The CDR3 region has the DNA TGCAGTGCTGGGGGCGCTAGCGGGGTTGGGGGCACCCAGTACTTC.

This chain connects TRBV20-1 to TRBJ1-2; D possibly corresponds to TRBD1 (5 bases). Germline-derived CDR1 and CDR2 are DFQATT and SNEGSKA (reference sequence). The CDR3 extends over 14 amino acids. The DNA of the CDR3 is TGCGGTTGGACCGGGACCGGGACGGGATATGGCTACACCTTC. Translated: CGWTGTGTGYGYTF.

This clonotype has at least ten counts. V gene TRBV27 combines with J gene TRBJ2-7, with D hard to call. This CDR3 region has 15 residues. Germline CDR1 is MNHEY and CDR2 is SMNVEV (reference sequence). The ends were cut back, 7 bases at V and 3 bases at J, with 19 bases in the middle. CDR3 residues: CASTLRAGPSYEQYF. CDR3 bases: TGTGCCAGCACCCTAAGAGCTGGACCCAGCTACGAGCAGTACTTC.

A remark on this clonotype: One end of the junction fails to match germline, which may point to a read error. This chain joins TRBV5-1 and TRBJ2-2; TRBD1 agrees at 9 bases. The CDR3 has 15 residues. Germline CDR1 reads SGHRS; CDR2 reads YFSETQ. CDR3 in DNA: TGCGCCAGCAGCCCGAGGACAGGGGCGGCCGGGGAGCGGTTTTTT. Amino acids: CASSPRTGAAGERFF.

This clonotype has ten or more counts. The gene calls are TRBV7-9 and TRBJ2-7; D tentatively reads TRBD1 or TRBD2 (5 bases each). The length of the CDR3 is 15 residues. The ends were cut back, 5 bases at V and 0 bases at J, with 14 bases in the middle. CDR1 and CDR2 (germline): SEHNR, FQNEAQ (reference sequence). CDR3 amino acids: CASSPRGSHSYEQYF. The CDR3 coding sequence is TGTGCCAGCAGCCCACGGGGCAGTCACTCCTACGAGCAGTACTTC. Looking up the rest from reference TRBV7-9 and TRBJ2-7 gives the full variable domain: DTGVSQNPRHKITKRGQNVTFRCDPISEHNRLYWYRQTLGQGPEFLTYFQNEAQLEKSRLLSDRFSAERPKGSFSTLEIQRTEQGDSAMYLCASSPRGSHSYEQYFGPGTRLTVT.

The V and J genes are TRBV20-1 and TRBJ2-3; D possibly corresponds to TRBD2 (5 bases). The V end lost 4 bases, the J end lost 6 bases, and 11 bases lay between the germline ends. From germline, CDR1 is DFQATT and CDR2 SNEGSKA (reference sequence). The CDR3 covers 12 residues. CDR3 sequence: CSATLGGDTQYF. In nucleotides, the CDR3 is TGCAGTGCTACCCTAGGAGGCGATACGCAGTATTTT.

This clonotype was recorded at least ten times. This chain joins TRBV7-3 and TRBJ2-1; 7 nucleotides align to TRBD2. There are 18 residues in the CDR3. J lost 0 bases, V lost 4 bases, and 12 bases had no gene match. CDR1 is SGHTA and CDR2 is FQGTGA in the germline V gene. CDR3 amino acids: CASSSGLGRTSSYNEQFF. As DNA, the CDR3 is TGTGCCAGCAGCTCCGGACTAGGCCGAACCAGCTCCTACAATGAGCAGTTCTTC.

This clonotype was recorded many times. V is TRBV7-2 and J is TRBJ2-7, with D possibly matching TRBD1 (6 bases). This CDR3 is built from 13 residues. Germline CDR1 and CDR2: SGHTA and FQGNSA. V gave up 4 bases and J gave up 7 bases, with 14 bases separating them. This CDR3 is CASSSTTGWEQYF. The CDR3 region has the DNA TGTGCCAGCAGCTCAACCACAGGGTGGGAGCAGTACTTC. The full variable domain, rest sourced from reference TRBV7-2 and TRBJ2-7, is GAGVSQSPSNKVTEKGKDVELRCDPISGHTALYWYRQSLGQGLEFLIYFQGNSAPDKSGLPSDRFSAERTGGSVSTLTIQRTQQEDSAVYLCASSSTTGWEQYFGPGTRLTVT.

This clonotype was picked up many times. The V and J genes are TRBV5-1 and TRBJ1-6, with 8 bases identical to TRBD1. V dropped 4 bases and J dropped 5; count of bases not matched to a gene: 5. The CDR3 totals 15 residues. Germline CDR1 reads SGHRS; CDR2 reads YFSETQ. The DNA of the CDR3 is TGCGCCAGCAGCCAAGGGACAGGAGATAATTCACCCCTCCACTTT. This encodes CASSQGTGDNSPLHF. The variable domain in full, with the rest retrieved from reference TRBV5-1 and TRBJ1-6, is KAGVTQTPRYLIKTRGQQVTLSCSPISGHRSVSWYQQTPGQGLQFLFEYFSETQRNKGNFPGRFSGRQFSNSRSEMNVSTLELGDSALYLCASSQGTGDNSPLHFGNGTRLTVT.

This clonotype was found once. This sequence joins TRBV7-2 and TRBJ1-4; TRBD1 matches 7 bases. CDR1 and CDR2 (germline): SGHTA, FQGNSA. This CDR3 has 16 amino acids. V lost 5 bases and J lost 5; bases outside the gene matches: 11. The CDR3 bases are TGTGCCAGCAGCCCAGTCAGGGGGATCAGCAATGAAAAACTGTTTTTT. Protein: CASSPVRGISNEKLFF.

In this sample, this clonotype turned up many times. The chain links TRBV12-3 or TRBV12-4 to TRBJ1-1, with a possible D match to TRBD1 (6 bases). This CDR3 has 17 residues. V was clipped by 1 base and J by 5 bases, with 20 bases between them. In nucleotides, the CDR3 is TGTGCCAGCAGTTTAGGAGGACTTGGGGGCAGGGGTACTGAAGCTTTCTTT. Translating gives CASSLGGLGGRGTEAFF.

This clonotype was observed a single time. The junction departs from the called germline gene at one end, perhaps through a read error. This chain joins TRBV18 and TRBJ1-2, with unresolved D. Looked up from germline, CDR1 is KGHSH and CDR2 is LQKENI. The CDR3 extends over 14 amino acids. Here the CDR3 reads CASSRAEANNGYTF. The CDR3 DNA sequence: TGTGCCAGCTCACGGGCAGAGGCTAACAATGGCTACACCTTC.

This clonotype was observed at least ten times. The rearrangement joins TRBV12-3 or TRBV12-4 to TRBJ1-4; possibly TRBD1 for D (6 bases). V was clipped by 5 bases and J by 12 bases, with 22 bases between them. The CDR3 extends over 15 amino acids. CDR3 residues: CASSIRTVVNEELFF. The DNA for the CDR3 is TGTGCCAGCAGTATCCGGACAGTAGTTAATGAGGAACTGTTTTTT.

This chain connects TRBV4-2 to TRBJ1-6; unclear D gene. The germline CDR1 and CDR2 sequences are LGHNA and YNFKEQ. The ends were cut back, 3 bases at V and 18 bases at J, with 24 bases in the middle. The CDR3 sequence is 15 residues long. The CDR3 nucleotides are TGTGCCAGCAGCCAGGCCCTTAGGACGTCTAAGTCCCGCCACTTT. Translation gives CASSQALRTSKSRHF.

This clonotype was detected ten times or more. The V gene is TRBV20-1, the J gene TRBJ2-5, with a possible D match to TRBD2 (7 bases). The CDR3 loop spans 12 amino acids. The germline V and J ends were trimmed by 5 bases and 6 bases, with 13 bases remaining between them. Germline V gene data show CDR1 as DFQATT and CDR2 as SNEGSKA (reference sequence). CDR3 sequence reads: CSAEGGGQTQYF. CDR3 nucleotides: TGCAGTGCTGAGGGAGGGGGGCAGACCCAGTACTTC.

About this clonotype itself: This may stem from a read error, because a much larger clone lies one nucleotide away. The chain is built from TRBV5-1 and TRBJ1-4; D is undetermined. Germline assignment: CDR1 SGHRS and CDR2 YFSETQ. The CDR3 is made up of 13 amino acids. Trimming pared 3 bases from V and 6 bases from J, leaving 9 bases between. The chain's CDR3 is CASSSSGYEKLFF. In DNA, the CDR3 is TGCGCCAGCAGCTCAAGCGGATATGAAAAACTGTTTTTT.

On this clonotype: A much larger clone lies one base from this, so it may be a read error. As DNA, the CDR3 is TGCAGTGCTCGAGCGGGGTACTACGAGCGGTACTTC. Protein sequence: CSARAGYYERYF. V and J are TRBV20-1 and TRBJ2-5, with 7 bases identical to TRBD2. The V and J ends lost 5 bases and 13 bases, in that order; junction bases with no gene match: 13. The CDR3 has 12 amino acids. CDR1 is DFQATT and CDR2 is SNEGSKA in the germline V gene (reference sequence).

This clonotype was seen at least ten times. This chain links TRBV10-3 with TRBJ2-7, with unresolved D. The V gene's germline CDR1 is ENHRY and CDR2 SYGVKD. Trimming took 3 bases from V and 6 from J, leaving 9 bases between them. The CDR3 consists of 12 residues. The CDR3 coding sequence is TGTGCCATCAGTGACCTTGGGCCCGAGCAGTACTTC. As protein: CAISDLGPEQYF.